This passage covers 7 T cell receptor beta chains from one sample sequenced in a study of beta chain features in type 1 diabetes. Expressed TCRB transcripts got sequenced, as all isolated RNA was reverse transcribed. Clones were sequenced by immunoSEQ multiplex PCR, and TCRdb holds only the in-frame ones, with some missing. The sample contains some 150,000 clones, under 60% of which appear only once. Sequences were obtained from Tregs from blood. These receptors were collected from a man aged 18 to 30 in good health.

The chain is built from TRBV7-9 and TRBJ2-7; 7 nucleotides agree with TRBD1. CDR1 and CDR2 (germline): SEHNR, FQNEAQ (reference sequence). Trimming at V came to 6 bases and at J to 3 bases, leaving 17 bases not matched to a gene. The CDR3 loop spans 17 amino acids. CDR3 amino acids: CASSPPGTDYLVYEQYF. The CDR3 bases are TGTGCCAGCAGTCCGCCCGGGACAGACTATTTAGTCTACGAGCAGTACTTC.

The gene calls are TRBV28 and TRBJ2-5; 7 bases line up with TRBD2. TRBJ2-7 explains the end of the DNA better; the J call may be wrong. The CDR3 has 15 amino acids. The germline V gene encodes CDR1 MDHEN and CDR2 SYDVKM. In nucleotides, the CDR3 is TGTGCCAGCAGTGTGGGAGGGCGAGTCCCCTACGAGCAGTACTTC. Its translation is CASSVGGRVPYEQYF.

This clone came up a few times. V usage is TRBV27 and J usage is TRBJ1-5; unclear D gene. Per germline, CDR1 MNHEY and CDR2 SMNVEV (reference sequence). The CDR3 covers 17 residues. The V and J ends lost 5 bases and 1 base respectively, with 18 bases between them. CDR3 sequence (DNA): TGTGCCAGCAGTCCGCAGAAAGTCCTCCCCAGCAATCAGCCCCAGCATTTT. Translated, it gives CASSPQKVLPSNQPQHF.

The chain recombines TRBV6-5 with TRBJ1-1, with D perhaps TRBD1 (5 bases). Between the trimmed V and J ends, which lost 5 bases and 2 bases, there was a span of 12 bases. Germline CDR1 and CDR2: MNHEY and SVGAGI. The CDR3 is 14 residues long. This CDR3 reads CASSRSTGNTEAFF. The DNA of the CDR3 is TGTGCCAGCAGTCGCTCCACAGGAAACACTGAAGCTTTCTTT.

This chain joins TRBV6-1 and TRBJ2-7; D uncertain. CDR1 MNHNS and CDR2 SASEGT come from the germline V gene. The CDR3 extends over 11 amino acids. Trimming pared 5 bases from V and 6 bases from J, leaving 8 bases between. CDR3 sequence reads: CASSYVSEQYF. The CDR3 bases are TGTGCCAGCAGTTACGTCAGCGAGCAGTACTTC.

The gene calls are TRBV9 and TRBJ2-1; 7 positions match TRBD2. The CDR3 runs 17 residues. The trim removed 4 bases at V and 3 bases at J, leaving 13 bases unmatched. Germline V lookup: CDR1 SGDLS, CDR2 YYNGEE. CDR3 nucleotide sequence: TGTGCCAGCAGCCCTCGGACCGGGCGGGAGATCTACAATGAGCAGTTCTTC. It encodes CASSPRTGREIYNEQFF.

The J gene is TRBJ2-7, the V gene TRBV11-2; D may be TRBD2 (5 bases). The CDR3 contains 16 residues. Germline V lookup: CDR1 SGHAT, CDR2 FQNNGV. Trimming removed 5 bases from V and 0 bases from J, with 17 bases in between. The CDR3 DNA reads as TGTGCCAGCAGCCGACCTGGGAGTAAACTCTCCTACGAGCAGTACTTC. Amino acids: CASSRPGSKLSYEQYF. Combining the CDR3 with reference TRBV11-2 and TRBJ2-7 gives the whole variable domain EAGVAQSPRYKIIEKRQSVAFWCNPISGHATLYWYQQILGQGPKLLIQFQNNGVVDDSQLPKDRFSAERLKGVDSTLKIQPAKLEDSAVYLCASSRPGSKLSYEQYFGPGTRLTVT.